The 28 T cell receptor beta chains below all came from one sample that was sequenced in a study of Tregs in tolerant kidney transplant recipients. Measured with immunoSEQ multiplex PCR; TCRdb has only the in-frame clones, and not every one. Among about 240,000 clones listed, 84% were seen once. Sequencing used CD4+ T cells from blood. The receptors here all came from a human donor in good health.

This chain uses TRBV7-2 with TRBJ1-1, with D perhaps TRBD1 (5 bases). V was clipped by 5 bases and J by 4 bases, with 17 bases between them. Per the germline V gene, CDR1 is SGHTA and CDR2 is FQGNSA. The CDR3 has 15 residues. The CDR3 reads CASSPIDRGSTEAFF. The CDR3 nucleotides are TGTGCCAGCAGCCCCATCGATAGGGGAAGCACTGAAGCTTTCTTT. Based on the CDR3 plus reference TRBV7-2 and TRBJ1-1, the full variable domain is GAGVSQSPSNKVTEKGKDVELRCDPISGHTALYWYRQSLGQGLEFLIYFQGNSAPDKSGLPSDRFSAERTGGSVSTLTIQRTQQEDSAVYLCASSPIDRGSTEAFFGQGTRLTVV.

The gene calls are TRBV7-3 and TRBJ1-2; possibly TRBD1 for D (5 bases). Germline V gene sequence: CDR1 SGHTA, CDR2 FQGTGA. Trimming left V 4 bases short and J 4 bases short, with 13 bases between. The CDR3 extends over 14 amino acids. In DNA, the CDR3 is TGTGCCAGCAGCTCACGGGACCGCAGCTATGGCTACACCTTC. This codes for CASSSRDRSYGYTF.

The gene calls are TRBV18 and TRBJ1-2, with 8 bases matching TRBD1. Germline CDR1 KGHSH, CDR2 LQKENI. The V and J ends lost 3 bases and 5 bases, in that order; junction bases with no gene match: 8. The CDR3 covers 15 residues. The CDR3 nucleotides read TGTGCCAGCTCACCGCAAACCGGGACAGGTTATGGCTACACCTTC. It yields the protein CASSPQTGTGYGYTF.

The chain combines TRBV5-1 with TRBJ2-5; 8 bases match TRBD2. V trimming: 10 bases; J trimming: 2 bases; junction bases outside the gene matches: 7. In germline, CDR1 is SGHRS, CDR2 YFSETQ. This CDR3 is 13 amino acids long. As DNA, the CDR3 is TGCGCCTCCACTAGCGGAGAACAAGAGACCCAGTACTTC. This gives the protein CASTSGEQETQYF.

This rearrangement joins TRBV5-4 to TRBJ1-2; no firm D call. Trimming took off 2 bases at V and 8 bases at J, with 13 bases between the two ends. This CDR3 region has 13 residues. Looked up from germline, CDR1 is SGHNT and CDR2 is YYREEE (reference sequence). DNA of the CDR3: TGTGCCAGCAGCTTCCGAGGTGGTCTGGGCTACACCTTC. It yields the protein CASSFRGGLGYTF.

The chain has TRBV9 and TRBJ1-1, with D possibly matching TRBD1 (5 bases). CDR1 and CDR2 from the germline V gene are SGDLS and YYNGEE. Trimming left V 4 bases short and J 1 base short, with 11 bases between. The CDR3 extends over 14 amino acids. The DNA for the CDR3 is TGTGCCAGCAGCCCACAGGACGCGAACACTGAAGCTTTCTTT. Its translation: CASSPQDANTEAFF.

This chain uses TRBV11-2 with TRBJ1-3, with TRBD1 matching over 9 bases. This CDR3 is built from 15 residues. Trimming removed 7 bases from V and 2 bases from J; junction bases left unmatched: 6. Germline CDR1 is SGHAT and CDR2 is FQNNGV. The CDR3 here is CASTGQGQAGNTIYF. In nucleotides, the CDR3 is TGTGCCAGCACCGGACAGGGGCAAGCTGGAAACACCATATATTTT.

The chain recombines TRBV6-5 with TRBJ2-5, with D maybe TRBD2 (7 bases). The CDR3 length is 16 residues. CDR1 MNHEY and CDR2 SVGAGI come from the germline V gene. Trimming shortened V by 3 bases and J by 1 base, and 15 bases separated the two germline ends. CDR3 nucleotide sequence: TGTGCCAGCAGTTATGCGGGGGCCCTTCTCCAAGAGACCCAGTACTTC. This encodes CASSYAGALLQETQYF.

J is TRBJ2-7 and V is TRBV18; D is unclear. The CDR3 loop spans 13 amino acids. Between the trimmed V and J ends, which lost 2 bases and 3 bases, there was a span of 8 bases. CDR1 and CDR2 (germline): KGHSH, LQKENI. CDR3 sequence: CASSPGQDYEQYF. CDR3 DNA sequence: TGTGCCAGCTCACCAGGGCAGGACTACGAGCAGTACTTC. Combining the CDR3 with reference TRBV18 and TRBJ2-7 gives the whole variable domain NAGVMQNPRHLVRRRGQEARLRCSPMKGHSHVYWYRQLPEEGLKFMVYLQKENIIDESGMPKERFSAEFPKEGPSILRIQQVVRGDSAAYFCASSPGQDYEQYFGPGTRLTVT.

This chain uses TRBV7-2 with TRBJ2-7; D is perhaps TRBD1 or TRBD2 (6 bases each). This CDR3 is built from 15 residues. Deletions cut 5 bases from V and 3 bases from J, with 17 bases between. Germline V CDR1 and CDR2: SGHTA, FQGNSA. CDR3 loop: CASSRPGARGYEQYF. CDR3 DNA sequence: TGTGCCAGCAGCCGTCCGGGGGCCAGGGGCTACGAGCAGTACTTC.

The V and J genes are TRBV7-8 and TRBJ2-1; D remains unclear. The CDR3 has 17 amino acids. V gave up 5 bases and J gave up 5 bases, with 22 bases separating them. The germline V gene encodes CDR1 SGHVS and CDR2 FQNEAQ. The CDR3 region has the DNA TGTGCCAGCAGCCAGAACCGCGCAGGCAGGACCGACAATGAGCAGTTCTTC. Protein product: CASSQNRAGRTDNEQFF.

The chain employs TRBV5-4 and TRBJ2-5; 14 nucleotides align to TRBD2. Germline V lookup: CDR1 SGHNT, CDR2 YYREEE (reference sequence). CDR3 length: 16 residues. Losses at the gene ends were 7 bases for V and 4 bases for J; bases not matched to a gene: 9. The CDR3, as DNA: TGTGCCAGCCGAGCGACTAGCGGGGGGGTTTCAGAGACCCAGTACTTC. Translating it yields CASRATSGGVSETQYF.

A single count supports this clone. This sequence joins TRBV7-3 and TRBJ2-1; possible D gene TRBD1, 6 bases. Looked up from germline, CDR1 is SGHTA and CDR2 is FQGTGA. This CDR3 has 13 amino acids. V lost 2 bases, J lost 9 bases, and 11 bases lay in between. CDR3 loop: CASSLGQGLEQFF. The DNA of the CDR3 is TGTGCCAGCAGCTTAGGGCAGGGGCTTGAGCAGTTCTTC.

The chain uses TRBV5-1 and TRBJ2-3, with D perhaps matching TRBD1 or TRBD2 (5 bases each). The V and J ends lost 0 bases and 0 bases respectively, with 11 bases between them. The CDR3 has 16 residues. From germline, CDR1 is SGHRS and CDR2 YFSETQ. CDR3 DNA sequence: TGCGCCAGCAGCTTGGTGGGGACGGTAAGCACAGATACGCAGTATTTT. This translates into CASSLVGTVSTDTQYF.

The chain uses TRBV19 and TRBJ1-2, with D tentatively TRBD1 (5 bases). In germline, CDR1 is LNHDA, CDR2 SQIVND (reference sequence). The CDR3 loop spans 15 amino acids. Trimming took 5 bases from V and 4 from J, leaving 17 bases between them. CDR3 amino acids: CASSSPGRGPYGYTF. The CDR3 coding sequence is TGTGCCAGTAGTTCCCCGGGACGCGGGCCCTATGGCTACACCTTC.

The gene calls are TRBV7-2 and TRBJ2-3; TRBD1 agrees at 11 bases. The CDR3 extends over 16 amino acids. With 2 bases clipped from V and 6 bases from J, the junction kept 7 bases outside the gene matches. Looked up from germline, CDR1 is SGHTA and CDR2 is FQGNSA. This CDR3 reads CASSLSRTGGPDTQYF. DNA of the CDR3: TGTGCCAGCAGCTTATCCCGGACAGGGGGCCCCGATACGCAGTATTTT. The full variable domain, in which reference TRBV7-2 and TRBJ2-3 provide the parts outside the CDR3, is GAGVSQSPSNKVTEKGKDVELRCDPISGHTALYWYRQSLGQGLEFLIYFQGNSAPDKSGLPSDRFSAERTGGSVSTLTIQRTQQEDSAVYLCASSLSRTGGPDTQYFGPGTRLTVL.

The chain employs TRBV6-4 and TRBJ2-3, with 12 bases aligning to TRBD1. V dropped 5 bases and J dropped 6; count of bases not matched to a gene: 6. Germline CDR1 is MRHNA and CDR2 is SNTAGT. This CDR3 is built from 15 residues. CDR3 residues: CASSPGTGGRDTQYF. CDR3 nucleotide sequence: TGTGCCAGCAGTCCCGGGACAGGGGGCAGGGATACGCAGTATTTT.

V is TRBV11-3 and J is TRBJ2-2, with D possibly matching TRBD1 (5 bases). The CDR3 consists of 14 residues. Per germline, CDR1 SGHNT and CDR2 YENEEA. V dropped 2 bases and J dropped 3 bases, with 7 bases sitting between them. CDR3 sequence: CASSLSRDTGELFF. DNA of the CDR3: TGTGCCAGCAGCTTATCCAGGGACACCGGGGAGCTGTTTTTT.

J is TRBJ1-2 and V is TRBV7-3; no clear D. The CDR3 is 15 amino acids. CDR1 SGHTA and CDR2 FQGTGA come from the germline V gene. V was trimmed by 0 bases and J by 7 bases, leaving 15 bases between them. CDR3 amino acids: CASSLTYSSLGGYTF. CDR3 sequence (DNA): TGTGCCAGCAGCTTAACGTACAGCTCCCTCGGTGGCTACACCTTC.

The chain combines TRBV2 with TRBJ1-5; a possible D gene is TRBD1 (6 bases). Germline V gene sequence: CDR1 SNHLY, CDR2 FYNNEI. This CDR3 is 15 amino acids long. The ends were cut back, 8 bases at V and 1 base at J, with 15 bases in the middle. Written as DNA, the CDR3 is TGTGCCAGCGTCTCAGGGGAACAAAGCAATCAGCCCCAGCATTTT. Its translation: CASVSGEQSNQPQHF.

The chain recombines TRBV18 with TRBJ2-1; D is ambiguous. Between the trimmed V and J ends, which lost 1 base and 1 base, there was a span of 5 bases. Per germline, CDR1 KGHSH and CDR2 LQKENI. This CDR3 has 14 amino acids. The CDR3 nucleotides read TGTGCCAGCTCACCACTGGGTTCCTACAATGAGCAGTTCTTC. Protein product: CASSPLGSYNEQFF.

V is TRBV2 and J is TRBJ2-7; 8 positions match TRBD2. The CDR3 loop spans 13 amino acids. J lost 4 bases, V lost 4 bases, and 3 bases had no gene match. Germline loops: CDR1 SNHLY, CDR2 FYNNEI. CDR3: CASSGQRGYEQYF. DNA for the CDR3: TGTGCCAGCAGTGGACAGCGGGGGTACGAGCAGTACTTC.

The rearrangement joins TRBV11-2 to TRBJ2-2; 9 bases agree with TRBD1. With V trimmed by 7 bases and J by 5 bases, 8 bases remained unmatched. The CDR3 totals 15 residues. Germline V lookup: CDR1 SGHAT, CDR2 FQNNGV. CDR3 loop: CASTWADRGTGELFF. Written as DNA, the CDR3 is TGTGCCAGCACCTGGGCGGACAGGGGAACCGGGGAGCTGTTTTTT.

CDR3 bases: TGCGCCAGCAGCTTGGTTGGGGCGGGGAAGTCACCCCTCCACTTT. The encoded protein is CASSLVGAGKSPLHF. The V call is TRBV5-1, the J call TRBJ1-6, with a possible D match to TRBD1 (5 bases). The CDR3 covers 15 residues. Germline V CDR1 and CDR2: SGHRS, YFSETQ. Trimming left V 0 bases short and J 10 bases short, with 14 bases between. Full variable domain (rest looked up from reference TRBV5-1 and TRBJ1-6): KAGVTQTPRYLIKTRGQQVTLSCSPISGHRSVSWYQQTPGQGLQFLFEYFSETQRNKGNFPGRFSGRQFSNSRSEMNVSTLELGDSALYLCASSLVGAGKSPLHFGNGTRLTVT.

The chain carries TRBV30 and TRBJ1-2; D not resolved. This CDR3 is built from 10 residues. Trimming cost V 8 bases and J 8 bases, with 12 bases left between them. The germline V gene encodes CDR1 GTSNPN and CDR2 SVGIG (reference sequence). The CDR3 loop reads CAGAMGGYTF. As DNA, the CDR3 is TGTGCCGGCGCAATGGGCGGCTACACCTTC.

The rearrangement links TRBV5-1 to TRBJ2-3, with D hard to call. Trimming took off 0 bases at V and 2 bases at J, with 7 bases between the two ends. The CDR3 loop spans 14 amino acids. Germline V CDR1 and CDR2: SGHRS, YFSETQ. In nucleotides, the CDR3 is TGCGCCAGCAGCTTGGCTCAGGACACAGATACGCAGTATTTT. Amino acids: CASSLAQDTDTQYF.

CDR3 sequence reads: CASSLELGYEQYF. In DNA form, the CDR3 reads TGTGCCAGCAGCTTAGAGTTGGGCTACGAGCAGTACTTC. The chain combines TRBV7-8 with TRBJ2-5; D gene ambiguous. TRBJ2-7 matches the DNA end more closely, so the J call is doubtful. The CDR3 is 13 amino acids. Germline lookup yields CDR1 SGHVS and CDR2 FQNEAQ.

This clone was recorded a few times. V is TRBV19 and J is TRBJ2-7; 8 bases are a match to TRBD1. V lost 6 bases to trimming and J lost 2 bases; unmatched junction nucleotides: 6. The CDR3 totals 14 residues. Germline-derived CDR1 and CDR2 are LNHDA and SQIVND (reference sequence). For the CDR3, the DNA is TGTGCCAGTAGAGCCCGGGACAGGACCTACGAGCAGTACTTC. Translating gives CASRARDRTYEQYF.